The present TCR beta chain was sequenced within a study of OX40 agonist ivuxolimab in advanced cancers. Overall study: An agonistic anti-OX40 (CD134) antibody, ivuxolimab, was used to treat the patients. Partial responses, seen in three patients, involved one hepatocellular carcinoma and two cutaneous melanomas.

General study results and limits: Expanded clones were, on average, more numerous in CD8+ T cells than in CD4+.

Blood specimens came from baseline, cycle 4 day 1, and cycle 7 day 1. Concerning this clone: Its antigen is unidentified.

Generated by immunoSEQ multiplex PCR, the TCRdb table keeps only in-frame clones and is missing some. The profile shows approximately 40,000 clones, about 90% of them singletons. The germline V gene encodes CDR1 SEHNR and CDR2 FQNEAQ (reference sequence). Between the trimmed V and J ends, which lost 1 base and 2 bases, there was a span of 8 bases. This CDR3 comprises 14 residues. The sample in question was CD4+ or CD8+ T cells sorted from blood, obtained in a trial of the OX40 agonist ivuxolimab. The chain couples TRBV7-9 to TRBJ2-5, with a weak D call TRBD2 (6 bases). The clonotype originates from an adult with an advanced solid tumor such as melanoma, head and neck, liver or kidney cancer. In DNA, the CDR3 is TGTGCCAGCAGCTTAGACGGGGGACAAGAGACCCAGTACTTC. It specifies CASSLDGGQETQYF.